Given below is one T cell receptor beta chain in context. Its antigen is unknown. A read error may account for a junction end that differs from germline. These data are taken from a study of regulatory T cells in long-lasting Graves disease (dated by TCRdb to the early 2020s). The study in broad terms: In the newly diagnosed Graves' disease group, patients had been taking antithyroid drugs for less than 3 months. This study used TCR sequencing and RNA sequencing of peripheral blood to compare persistent Graves' disease patients against newly diagnosed Graves' disease patients. The study was conducted in China and was registered as a clinical trial. A total of 35 or so samples were covered by TCR sequencing, comprising about 13 persistent and roughly 20 newly diagnosed Graves' disease patients.

The library was made by multiplex PCR. The data were produced on an Illumina HiSeq 4000. TCR beta libraries were built with iRepertoire HTBI primers and Arm-PCR amplification of CDR3 regions. Gel purification was performed on PCR products prior to sequencing. On the study's bioinformatics: Across samples, approximately 68 TRBV and 15 or so TRBJ segments were identified and used for gene usage analysis of CDR3 amino acid clonotypes. Filtered high-quality paired reads were merged into contigs using COPE and FqMerger. Contigs were aligned with BLAST to IMGT TRBV, TRBD and TRBJ reference genes, and CDR3 was defined per IMGT. Any clonotype with a frequency above 0.1% was classified as a highly expanded clone. Shannon entropy was used to measure repertoire diversity, and the Gini coefficient was used to measure V-J evenness. Public clonotypes were defined as clonotypes shared by more than one individual. The public reads were quality trimmed at Q25 with fastp and then assembled into clones with MiXCR by TCRdb, keeping productive beta chains. Entries are consolidated by CDR3 protein sequence, retaining the most common genes and DNA. These V and J calls are TCRdb output, not the study's own analysis. The sample table holds hundreds of thousands of distinct CDR3 sequences, of which roughly 15% were seen once. Jointly, the top ten make up about 20% of the sample.

Including cysteine and phenylalanine, the CDR3 has 15 amino acids. The CDR3 DNA has 45 bases and is translated from base 1. Overall study outcomes, separate from this receptor: More public clonotypes were shared among persistent patients (about 2,800) than among newly diagnosed patients (more than 900). Peripheral blood alone was examined, since thyroid tissue, which constituted the primary lesion, could not be accessed. Compared with newly diagnosed patients, patients with persistent Graves' disease had lower TCR Shannon entropy and fewer highly expanded clones, which suggests clonal expansion. Preferential use of TRBV28, TRBJ1-2 and TRBJ2-5 was observed in persistent disease, whereas TRBV20-1 and TRBJ2-1 were favored in newly diagnosed disease. The authors noted that the small sample size was a limitation that may lower accuracy. Sequencing and analysis were restricted to the TCR beta chain.

The sample's time point label, decoded: newly diagnosed GD, antithyroid drugs for less than 3 months. For both TCR sequencing and RNA sequencing, RNA was extracted from PBMCs in TRIzol. The diagnosis of Graves' disease was made according to American Thyroid Association guidelines. Patients were recruited from an endocrinology department in Xi'an, China. From each patient, around 9 milliliters of peripheral blood was collected into an EDTA anticoagulant tube. Ficoll Paque Plus density gradient separation was used to isolate PBMCs, and no further T cell sorting was performed. RNA quality was checked with an Agilent 2100 Bioanalyzer and agarose gel, and concentration with a NanoDrop 2000. The same data also contributed to another study, on T cells in Graves' hyperthyroidism and ophthalmopathy. The second study, in turn, reports: Graves' hyperthyroidism was defined as stable when no progression to ophthalmopathy occurred over 18 months of follow-up. Hyperthyroidism patients were aged 18 to 65 years and newly diagnosed, with disease duration of less than 2 months. Patients with uncontrolled infections, other autoimmune diseases, pregnancy or lactation were excluded. Clinical symptoms, serum thyroxine and TRAb, thyroid ultrasound, and orbital computed tomography formed the basis for the diagnoses. For the first round of RT-PCR on the TCR CDR3, the HTBI primer set was used together with the Qiagen OneStep RT-PCR kit. Most expanded thyroid clonotypes (frequency above 0.001) were also found in blood, which suggests that blood repertoires may mirror thyroid immune responses. A 13 V-J signature model separated ophthalmopathy from stable hyperthyroidism, with 87.88% sensitivity and 81.08% specificity in cross-validation and 80%/75% in testing. During validation, the model predicted progression to ophthalmopathy a median of approximately 6.5 months ahead of onset, with almost 71% sensitivity and 72.22% specificity. To identify TCR V-J signatures that set the groups apart, the researchers used a discovery cohort of 95 to 100 patients, made up of some 41 with Graves' ophthalmopathy and some 58 with stable Graves' hyperthyroidism. Prospective prediction of ophthalmopathy was tested in an independent validation cohort of approximately 18 hyperthyroidism patients and 15 to 17 patients who later progressed to ophthalmopathy. The 85 to 100 discovery patients were randomly split 7:3 into training and test sets. Thyroid tissue and blood T-cell repertoires from several Graves' hyperthyroidism patients were also compared in the study. After sampling, hyperthyroidism patients received methimazole starting at 30 mg daily, and ophthalmopathy patients received high-dose intravenous methylprednisolone. Libraries were constructed in a second round of multiplex PCR, after which size selection and purification were performed. Sequencing of the libraries was done on an Illumina HiSeq2000 using paired-end 100 bp reads. SOAPnuke was used to process the raw data, throwing out any read that contained adapters or uncalled bases, had a mean Phred below 15, or lacked an exact constant-primer or identifier match. High-quality paired reads were merged using COPE v1.2.5, and each unique nucleotide sequence was defined as a clonotype. MiTCR v1.1 was used to align the clonotypes against IMGT TRBV, TRBD and TRBJ reference segments. Only V-J combinations with frequency above 0.0001, covering 99.2% of repertoires, were analysed. A TCS score was defined as the ratio of F50 (clonal expansion) to E x V (chaos), with BLOSUM62-based TCRdist applied between CDR3 peptides within each V-J. Welch's t-statistics and random forest reduced approximately 520 V-J features to around 14, which were used in a naive Bayes classifier (R e1071). Sample size was not statistically predetermined, and investigators were not blinded to group allocation. TCR Vbeta CDR3 sequencing of 130 to 150 peripheral blood samples (over 40 ophthalmopathy, under 80 hyperthyroidism and roughly 17 progressor patients) is reported in the paper.

This clonotype was sampled from a woman aged 25 to 39 with Graves disease. Donor details come from another sample of the same person, matched by shared clones. Recombination linked TRBV12-3 or TRBV12-4 to TRBJ2-7; TRBD1 lines up with 10 middle nucleotides. This sample comprised peripheral blood mononuclear cells (PBMCs), obtained at new diagnosis, from a patient treated with antithyroid drugs. Here the CDR3 is given as CASSQAGTGVYEQYF. The nucleotide sequence reads as follows: TGCGCCAGCAGCCAAGCCGGGACAGGGGTTTACGAGCAGTACTTC.